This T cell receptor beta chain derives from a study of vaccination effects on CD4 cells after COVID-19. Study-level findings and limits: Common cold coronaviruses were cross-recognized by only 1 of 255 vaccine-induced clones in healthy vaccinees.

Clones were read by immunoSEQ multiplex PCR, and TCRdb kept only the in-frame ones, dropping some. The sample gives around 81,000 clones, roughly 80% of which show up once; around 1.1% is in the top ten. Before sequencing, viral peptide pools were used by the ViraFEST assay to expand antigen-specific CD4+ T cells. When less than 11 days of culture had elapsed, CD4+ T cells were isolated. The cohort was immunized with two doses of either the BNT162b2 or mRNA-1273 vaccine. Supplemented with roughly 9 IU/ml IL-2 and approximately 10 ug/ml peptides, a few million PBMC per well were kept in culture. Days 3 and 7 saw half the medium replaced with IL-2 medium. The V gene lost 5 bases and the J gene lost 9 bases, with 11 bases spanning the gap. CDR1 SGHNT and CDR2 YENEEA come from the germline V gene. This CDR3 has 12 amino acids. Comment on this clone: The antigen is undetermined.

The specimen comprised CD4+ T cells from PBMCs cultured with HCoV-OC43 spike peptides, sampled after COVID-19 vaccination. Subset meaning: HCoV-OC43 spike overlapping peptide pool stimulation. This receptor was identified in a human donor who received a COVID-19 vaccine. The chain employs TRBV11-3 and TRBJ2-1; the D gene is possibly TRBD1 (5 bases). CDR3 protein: CASSRRQSEQFF. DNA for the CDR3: TGTGCCAGCAGCCGGAGACAGTCTGAGCAGTTCTTC.